This TCR beta chain was obtained from a study of OX40 agonist ivuxolimab in advanced cancers. In the study overall: Hepatocellular carcinoma, melanoma, renal cell or head and neck cancer was diagnosed in the dose-escalation patients. Study results and caveats: Also present in some nonresponders was a low level of normalized T-cell clonal expansion.

Sequencing used immunoSEQ multiplex PCR; TCRdb keeps in-frame clones, though not all of them. The sample carries some 45,000 clones, 75% to 90% recorded once. A note on this clone: The antigen is not known.

Germline values: CDR1 LNHDA, CDR2 SQIVND (reference sequence). The V and J ends lost 7 bases and 0 bases respectively, with 21 bases between them. The CDR3 is 17 residues long. The rearrangement uses TRBV19 and TRBJ1-1, with D perhaps matching TRBD1 (6 bases). The clonotype comes from an adult with an advanced solid tumor such as melanoma, head and neck, liver or kidney cancer. The sequencing here drew on CD4+ or CD8+ T cells sorted from blood, taken in a trial of the OX40 agonist ivuxolimab. This CDR3 reads CASMVGNRAVMNTEAFF. The CDR3 DNA reads TGTGCCAGTATGGTCGGAAACAGGGCCGTCATGAACACTGAAGCTTTCTTT.